Listed below are T cell receptor beta chains from one sample, sequenced in a study of T cells after yellow fever vaccination. TCRdb itself ran the 5' RACE reads through MiXCR, one entry per CDR3 protein. The sample yields 150,000 to 200,000 distinct CDR3 sequences, roughly 8.8% seen once. The sequenced sample was CD8+ T cells sorted from PBMCs, obtained 45 days after the yellow fever booster vaccination. These receptors originate from a man aged 18-30 years who received the YFV17D yellow fever vaccine. The CDR3 runs from the conserved cysteine through the conserved F or W. Not every row has a clone size; where given, it reads once, few, many or a size class.

V gene,J gene,clone size,CDR3 protein
TRBV29-1,TRBJ2-2,.,CSVTGSTGELFF
TRBV15,TRBJ2-2,few,CATTPGGGPTGELFF
TRBV5-1,TRBJ1-1,.,CASRTTGYTEAFF
TRBV4-3,TRBJ2-2,few,CASSQDPAGGLAGELFF
TRBV5-4,TRBJ2-2,few,CASSSPTGPANTGELFF
TRBV4-2,TRBJ2-1,.,CASSQYSFRDSSYNEQFF
TRBV6-5,TRBJ2-1,few,CASSYSTGLGVNEQFF
TRBV6-5,TRBJ2-3,few,CASNPGGGDTQYF
TRBV2,TRBJ2-5,many,CASSAGLAETQYF
TRBV6-5,TRBJ2-2,.,CASSHGTDTGELFF
TRBV19,TRBJ2-2,.,CASSIDPGELFF
TRBV7-9,TRBJ2-1,.,CASSLFGGAYNEQFF
TRBV5-1,TRBJ2-1,few,CASRLGGSNEQFF
TRBV7-9,TRBJ2-5,.,CASSRTSIETQYF
TRBV4-3,TRBJ2-1,few,CASSQAVTSRNEQFF
TRBV10-3,TRBJ2-3,.,CAISERGQADTQYF
TRBV25-1,TRBJ1-2,few,CASSDGTGGAYGYTF
TRBV27,TRBJ2-5,.,CASSLSDAGETQYF
TRBV27,TRBJ1-5,.,CASSFLGNQPQHF
TRBV27,TRBJ2-2,few,CASSHHRGNTGELFF
TRBV29-1,TRBJ1-5,many,CSVHSGGDQPQHF
TRBV9,TRBJ2-5,.,CASSARTSGLETQYF
TRBV27,TRBJ2-1,.,CASSLAGDRNEQFF
TRBV6-2/TRBV6-3,TRBJ2-5,many,CASSYSRSAQETQYF
TRBV15,TRBJ2-4,.,CATSRAKGAGNIQYF
TRBV7-2,TRBJ2-1,.,CASSTPGRAHNEQFF
TRBV7-8,TRBJ1-2,.,CASSLGEWNNYGYTF
TRBV27,TRBJ1-1,few,CASSALGGMNTEAFF
TRBV6-4,TRBJ2-2,.,CASSDTGGPGELFF
TRBV12-3/TRBV12-4,TRBJ1-1,.,CASSHGPMNTEAFF
TRBV5-1,TRBJ2-3,many,CASSPARTRGGGDTQYF
TRBV11-2,TRBJ2-7,once,CASSLDGPQLWEQYF
TRBV28,TRBJ2-5,few,CASRGTAAQETQYF
TRBV6-6,TRBJ1-2,.,CASSTGQNYGYTF
TRBV4-1,TRBJ2-5,.,CASSRDTSGAFQETQYF
TRBV7-9,TRBJ2-5,many,CASSLGSKTREETQYF
TRBV9,TRBJ2-7,.,CASSVGEGYEQYF
TRBV9,TRBJ2-3,.,CASSVSGLAVLDTQYF
TRBV12-5,TRBJ2-7,.,CASGSGGEQYF
TRBV6-2/TRBV6-3,TRBJ2-7,.,CASSYPGPPDEQYF
TRBV4-3,TRBJ1-1,few,CASSFRQANTEAFF
TRBV4-3,TRBJ2-6,few,CASSRPPSGANVLTF
TRBV5-1,TRBJ1-1,few,CASSWERTAPNTEAFF
TRBV24-1,TRBJ2-3,few,CATSDFTDGGIGDTQYF
TRBV25-1,TRBJ2-3,few,CASSPREGRTDTQYF
TRBV6-6,TRBJ2-3,.,CASSYRTGRSTDTQYF
TRBV9,TRBJ2-1,.,CASNGLGGATYNEQFF
TRBV6-6,TRBJ1-2,.,CASSNRGPGYTF
TRBV11-2,TRBJ2-3,few,CASSHFSTDTQYF
TRBV6-5,TRBJ1-1,few,CASSAVLGEITEAFF
TRBV28,TRBJ2-5,few,CASSSEETQYF
TRBV23-1,TRBJ2-5,few,CASSLGDREQETQYF
TRBV6-5,TRBJ2-3,.,CASTGPGADTQYF
TRBV6-2/TRBV6-3,TRBJ2-5,.,CASSYPTGETQYF
TRBV2,TRBJ2-2,few,CASKFTGELFF
TRBV12-3/TRBV12-4,TRBJ2-1,few,CASSLSEQFF
TRBV11-2,TRBJ2-2,.,CASSPTGVMVLGTSGAGELFF
TRBV19,TRBJ2-1,.,CASSRASSDNEQFF
TRBV15,TRBJ2-1,.,CATSNEGSSYNEQFF